Below, 22 T cell receptor beta chains from the same sample are listed, as sequenced in a study of T cells in Graves' hyperthyroidism and ophthalmopathy. The investigators amplified TCR beta CDR3 regions from RNA transcripts. The TCR CDR3 first-round RT-PCR relied on the HTBI primer set. TCRdb recomputed calls from the multiplex PCR reads with MiXCR, one row per CDR3 protein. The sample lists about 640,000 distinct CDR3 sequences; about a fifth were seen once. The source material was blood. The receptor source for this set is a man aged 30 to 39 with Graves' ophthalmopathy.

This clonotype was observed once. With a much larger clone just one base away, this may be a read error. This sequence joins TRBV12-3 or TRBV12-4 and TRBJ2-1, with D maybe TRBD1 (5 bases). The CDR3 runs 15 residues. CDR3 region: CASRWTPSSHNEQFF. Here the CDR3 DNA reads TGTGCCAGCAGATGGACACCGAGCTCCCACAATGAGCAGTTCTTC.

This chain connects TRBV6-2 or TRBV6-3 to TRBJ2-7; tentatively, D is TRBD2 (5 bases). The CDR3 sequence is 13 residues long. CDR1 and CDR2 from the germline V gene are MNHEY and SVGEGT. V lost 5 bases and J lost 5, with 13 bases in between. The CDR3 coding sequence is TGTGCCAGCAGTAGCCGGCCCGGGGACGAGCAGTACTTC. It yields the protein CASSSRPGDEQYF.

About this clonotype itself: A much larger clone differs by one base, so this may be a read error. This sequence joins TRBV28 and TRBJ2-7; perhaps TRBD1 as D (6 bases). The CDR3 loop spans 15 amino acids. Germline V gene sequence: CDR1 MDHEN, CDR2 SYDVKM. The CDR3 DNA follows: TGTGCCAGCAGTCTACAGGGACGACAGACTTACGAGCAGCACTTC. Protein sequence: CASSLQGRQTYEQHF.

Ten or more counts support this clonotype. This chain links TRBV3-1 with TRBJ2-7, with D maybe TRBD2 (6 bases). Looked up from germline, CDR1 is LGHDT and CDR2 is YNNKEL (reference sequence). CDR3 length equals 16 residues. Trimming removed 0 bases at V and 3 bases at J, with 15 bases between. For the CDR3, the DNA is TGTGCCAGCAGCCAAGATCGTGGGCGGGAAGGCTACGAGCAGTACTTC. Its translation: CASSQDRGREGYEQYF.

The gene calls are TRBV19 and TRBJ2-1; D ambiguous. Between the trimmed V and J ends, which lost 4 bases and 2 bases, there was a span of 12 bases. Germline CDR1 and CDR2: LNHDA and SQIVND (reference sequence). CDR3 length equals 15 residues. In nucleotides, the CDR3 is TGTGCCAGTAGTAACTCCCTTGCTGCCTACAATGAGCAGTTCTTC. Translation: CASSNSLAAYNEQFF.

This clonotype was observed a few times. The gene calls are TRBV29-1 and TRBJ2-3; TRBD1 matches at 8 bases. Trimming took 4 bases from V and 5 from J; bases not matched to a gene: 5. Germline loops: CDR1 SQVTM, CDR2 ANQGSEA. The CDR3 consists of 13 residues. CDR3 loop: CSVVGTGEDTQYF. CDR3 nucleotides: TGCAGCGTTGTGGGGACAGGTGAAGATACGCAGTATTTT.

This clonotype has only a few counts. The chain links TRBV20-1 to TRBJ1-6; 7 nucleotides agree with TRBD1. J was trimmed by 6 bases and V by 6 bases; bases with no gene match: 8. This CDR3 is built from 14 residues. Per the germline V gene, CDR1 is DFQATT and CDR2 is SNEGSKA (reference sequence). The CDR3 protein is CSARSDRVNSPLHF. In DNA form, the CDR3 reads TGCAGTGCAAGAAGTGACAGGGTTAATTCACCCCTCCACTTT.

The sample holds many counts of this clonotype. The V and J genes are TRBV6-6 and TRBJ2-1; 7 bases are a match to TRBD1. V lost 2 bases to trimming and J lost 2 bases; unmatched junction nucleotides: 3. The CDR3 sequence is 15 residues long. Germline lookup yields CDR1 MNHNY and CDR2 SVGAGI (reference sequence). The CDR3 protein is CASSYDTGAYNEQFF. The CDR3 nucleotides are TGTGCCAGCAGTTACGATACAGGGGCCTACAATGAGCAGTTCTTC.

The chain couples TRBV5-6 to TRBJ1-2; D is ambiguous. The CDR3 covers 14 residues. Trimming pared 2 bases from V and 10 bases from J, leaving 18 bases between. The germline CDR1 and CDR2 sequences are SGHDT and YYEEEE. The CDR3 sequence: CASSFPPTTSDYTF. The CDR3 nucleotides read TGTGCCAGCAGCTTCCCCCCCACAACATCCGACTACACCTTC.

J is TRBJ2-7 and V is TRBV6-2 or TRBV6-3; D might be TRBD2 (7 bases). The CDR3 extends over 15 amino acids. Germline V gene lookup returns CDR1 MNHEY and CDR2 SVGEGT. Trimming removed 6 bases at V and 4 bases at J, with 19 bases between. Here the CDR3 DNA reads TGTGCCAGCAGGGCACGGGGGGACACGTTATACGAGCAGTACTTC. Encoded protein: CASRARGDTLYEQYF.

The sample holds many counts of this clonotype. The chain has TRBV20-1 and TRBJ2-3; D call uncertain. Germline V gives CDR1 DFQATT, CDR2 SNEGSKA (reference sequence). V lost 1 base to trimming and J lost 6 bases, with 17 bases between them. The length of the CDR3 is 15 residues. CDR3 residues: CSARGLLDAWDTQYF. CDR3 coding DNA: TGCAGTGCTAGAGGGTTGCTTGATGCCTGGGATACGCAGTATTTT.

The table lists this clonotype with a few counts. This chain joins TRBV29-1 and TRBJ2-1; no reliable D call. The germline V gene encodes CDR1 SQVTM and CDR2 ANQGSEA. The CDR3 sequence is 12 residues long. The V gene lost 8 bases and the J gene lost 6 bases, with 14 bases spanning the gap. The CDR3 loop reads CSTTRTSNEQFF. For the CDR3, the DNA is TGCAGCACCACAAGGACCAGCAATGAGCAGTTCTTC.

The chain combines TRBV10-3 with TRBJ2-3, with D possibly being TRBD2 (5 bases). The CDR3 runs to 15 residues. The V end lost 0 bases, the J end lost 4 bases, and 11 bases lay between the germline ends. Germline CDR1 and CDR2: ENHRY and SYGVKD. CDR3 amino acids: CAISESKTIADTQYF. CDR3 in DNA: TGTGCCATCAGTGAGTCTAAGACTATAGCAGATACGCAGTATTTT.

This clonotype has more than one count but fewer than ten. The V and J genes are TRBV29-1 and TRBJ1-1; D is uncertain. The CDR3 totals 12 residues. The V gene lost 4 bases and the J gene lost 3 bases, with 9 bases spanning the gap. CDR1 is SQVTM, CDR2 ANQGSEA, per germline. The CDR3 protein is CSVVGLYTEAFF. CDR3 sequence (DNA): TGCAGCGTTGTGGGGTTGTACACTGAAGCTTTCTTT.

This clonotype was seen a few times. The gene calls are TRBV20-1 and TRBJ1-5, with D perhaps TRBD1 (5 bases). The CDR3 sequence is 13 residues long. Trimming took 5 bases from V and 0 from J, leaving 8 bases between them. Germline V gene lookup returns CDR1 DFQATT and CDR2 SNEGSKA (reference sequence). In DNA, the CDR3 is TGCAGTGCTGCTACAGGTAGCAATCAGCCCCAGCATTTT. It translates to CSAATGSNQPQHF.

This sequence joins TRBV24-1 and TRBJ2-3; a weak D match, TRBD2 (6 bases). Germline lookup yields CDR1 KGHDR and CDR2 SFDVKD. The V end was cut by 4 bases, the J end by 1 base, with 11 bases between. The CDR3 is 15 residues long. The CDR3 spells CATSDPKRGTDTQYF. DNA of the CDR3: TGTGCCACCAGTGACCCGAAGCGGGGCACAGATACGCAGTATTTT.

This chain connects TRBV4-1 to TRBJ1-6, with 9 positions matching TRBD1. CDR1 and CDR2 from the germline V gene are MGHRA and YSYEKL. The CDR3 is made up of 16 amino acids. The ends lost 0 bases at V and 9 bases at J; junction bases unmatched: 6. This chain's CDR3 is CASSQEGGQGISPLHF. CDR3 sequence (DNA): TGCGCCAGCAGCCAAGAAGGAGGACAGGGGATTTCACCCCTCCACTTT.

The V gene is TRBV30, the J gene TRBJ2-3, with 8 bases aligning to TRBD2. This CDR3 region has 12 residues. Germline CDR1 and CDR2: GTSNPN and SVGIG (reference sequence). J gave up 11 bases and V 7 bases, and 11 bases lay outside the gene matches. The CDR3 DNA is TGTGCCTCTACGAGCGTAGCGGGACGGCAGTATTTT. Its translation is CASTSVAGRQYF. The whole variable domain, remainder taken from reference TRBV30 and TRBJ2-3, is SQTIHQWPATLVQPVGSPLSLECTVEGTSNPNLYWYRQAAGRGLQLLFYSVGIGQISSEVPQNLSASRPQDRQFILSSKKLLLSDSGFYLCASTSVAGRQYFGPGTRLTVL.

This clonotype was seen a handful of times. The rearrangement uses TRBV6-5 and TRBJ2-6; 7 bases line up with TRBD1. The CDR3 contains 13 residues. Germline V CDR1 and CDR2: MNHEY, SVGAGI. V shed 3 bases and J 11 bases; nucleotides not matched to a gene: 4. CDR3 nucleotide sequence: TGTGCCAGCAGTTATACAAGGGGGCACGTCCTGACTTTC. Its protein is CASSYTRGHVLTF.

CDR3 sequence (DNA): TGTGCCTGGAGTCGAAGTGGCCTTGGGGCTTATAGCAATCAGCCCCAGCATTTT. Translation: CAWSRSGLGAYSNQPQHF. V and J are TRBV30 and TRBJ1-5; a possible D gene is TRBD1 (5 bases). V was shortened by 2 bases and J by 0 bases, with 20 bases between the two germline ends. Germline values: CDR1 GTSNPN, CDR2 SVGIG (reference sequence). CDR3 length equals 18 residues.

This clonotype has a handful of counts. The chain recombines TRBV3-1 with TRBJ2-6; weak D call: TRBD2 (6 bases). Trimming cost V 3 bases and J 0 bases, with 12 bases left between them. This CDR3 has 17 amino acids. Germline V gene sequence: CDR1 LGHDT, CDR2 YNNKEL (reference sequence). The CDR3 nucleotides are TGTGCCAGCAGCCATCCGGGAGCGATCTCTGGGGCCAACGTCCTGACTTTC. Protein product: CASSHPGAISGANVLTF.

This clonotype was observed a handful of times. No DNA is shown, since the ends of the CDR3 on it are uncertain; the CDR3 is the one TCRdb lists. The chain recombines TRBV18 with TRBJ2-1. CDR1 is KGHSH, CDR2 LQKENI, per germline. The CDR3 is 16 amino acids long, termini counted. The CDR3 sequence is CASSPLIFGNGNEQFF.